The source of this T cell receptor (beta chain) is a study of graft-versus-host responses after intestinal transplantation. At the level of the study: Following induction with anti-thymocyte globulin, all recipients were given tacrolimus and steroids for two to three years.

Notes on this clone: What it binds is unknown.

The V end lost 5 bases, the J end lost 1 base, and 5 bases lay between the germline ends. Germline-derived CDR1 and CDR2 are DFQATT and SNEGSKA (reference sequence). The CDR3 runs to 11 residues. Repertoires were generated with immunoSEQ multiplex PCR, while TCRdb's copy carries only in-frame clones and drops some. Altogether 80,000 to 85,000 clones are present, roughly 89% being singletons, with the ten largest covering less than 0.1%. The chain uses TRBV20-1 and TRBJ1-1, with D unclear. Sequencing used unstimulated CD4+ T cells sorted from spleen or lymph node cells, obtained before intestinal transplant. This TCR was sampled from a human donor who received an intestinal transplant. The CDR3 nucleotides are TGCAGTGCTCCCAGGAACACTGAAGCTTTCTTT. Protein: CSAPRNTEAFF.